This TCR beta chain stems from a study of blood T cells in healthy people across ages. Study-wide results and limits: Investigators treated diversity estimates from one million T cells as underestimates. No conclusive comparison of naive versus antigen-experienced cells was possible with unsorted PBMCs.

For this clonotype: Its antigen is unknown.

It was with a sample-barcoded 5' primer and a J-beta primer mix that a second PCR of about 7 to 12 cycles was run. Sequencing recovered at least 3 million CDR3-containing paired-end reads from each sample. TCRdb reprocessed the 5' RACE reads via MiXCR and lists one record per CDR3 protein. This table has roughly 1.7 million distinct CDR3 sequences, around 36% appearing once. Germline-derived CDR1 and CDR2 are DFQATT and SNEGSKA (reference sequence). V shed 6 bases and J shed 6 bases, with 18 bases lying between them. This CDR3 is built from 13 residues. The V and J genes are TRBV20-1 and TRBJ2-7, with D perhaps TRBD1 (6 bases). Sequenced input: blood. The clonotype was recovered from a woman aged 25 to 39 in good health. The CDR3: CSAPPRGVGEQYF. The CDR3 bases are TGCAGTGCCCCCCCCAGGGGAGTCGGCGAGCAGTACTTC.